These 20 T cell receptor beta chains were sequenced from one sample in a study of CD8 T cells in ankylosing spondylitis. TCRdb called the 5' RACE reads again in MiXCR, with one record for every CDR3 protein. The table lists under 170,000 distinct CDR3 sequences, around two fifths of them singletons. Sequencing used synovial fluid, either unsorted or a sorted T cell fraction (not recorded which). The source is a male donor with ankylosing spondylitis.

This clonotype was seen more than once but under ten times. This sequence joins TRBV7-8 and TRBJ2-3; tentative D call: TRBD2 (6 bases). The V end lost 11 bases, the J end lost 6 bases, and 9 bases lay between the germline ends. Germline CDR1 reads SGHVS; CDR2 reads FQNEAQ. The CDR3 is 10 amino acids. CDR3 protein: CAAGGDTQYF. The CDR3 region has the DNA TGTGCCGCTGGGGGGGATACGCAGTATTTT. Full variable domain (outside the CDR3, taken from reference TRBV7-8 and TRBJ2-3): GAGVSQSPRYKVAKRGQDVALRCDPISGHVSLFWYQQALGQGPEFLTYFQNEAQLDKSGLPSDRFFAERPEGSVSTLKIQRTQQEDSAVYLCAAGGDTQYFGPGTRLTVL.

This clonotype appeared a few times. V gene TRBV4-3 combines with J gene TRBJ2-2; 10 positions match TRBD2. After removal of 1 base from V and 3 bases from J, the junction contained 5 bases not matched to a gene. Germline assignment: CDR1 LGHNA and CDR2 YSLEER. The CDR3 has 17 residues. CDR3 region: CASSQVPLAGDTGELFF. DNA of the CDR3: TGCGCCAGCAGCCAAGTCCCCCTAGCGGGAGACACCGGGGAGCTGTTTTTT.

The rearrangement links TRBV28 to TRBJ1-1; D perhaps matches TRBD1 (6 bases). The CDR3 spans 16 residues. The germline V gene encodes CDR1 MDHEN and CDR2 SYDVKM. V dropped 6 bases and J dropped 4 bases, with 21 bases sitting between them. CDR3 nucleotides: TGTGCCAGCAGGTACACAGGGTATACTCTGGGCACTGAAGCTTTCTTT. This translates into CASRYTGYTLGTEAFF. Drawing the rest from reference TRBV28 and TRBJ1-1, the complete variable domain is DVKVTQSSRYLVKRTGEKVFLECVQDMDHENMFWYRQDPGLGLRLIYFSYDVKMKEKGDIPEGYSVSREKKERFSLILESASTNQTSMYLCASRYTGYTLGTEAFFGQGTRLTVV.

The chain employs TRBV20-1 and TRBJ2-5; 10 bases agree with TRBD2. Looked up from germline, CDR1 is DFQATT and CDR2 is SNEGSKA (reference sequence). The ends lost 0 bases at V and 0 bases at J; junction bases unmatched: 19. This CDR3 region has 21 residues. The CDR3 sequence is CSARERSASGSLLGYQETQYF. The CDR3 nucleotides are TGCAGTGCTAGAGAGAGGTCGGCTAGCGGGAGTTTGCTAGGGTACCAAGAGACCCAGTACTTC.

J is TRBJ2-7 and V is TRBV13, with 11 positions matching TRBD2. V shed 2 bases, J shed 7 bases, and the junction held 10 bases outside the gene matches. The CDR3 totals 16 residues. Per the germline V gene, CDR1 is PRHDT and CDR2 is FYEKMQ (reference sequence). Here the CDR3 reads CASSLTSSGRAREQYF. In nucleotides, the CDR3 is TGTGCCAGCAGCTTAACAAGTAGCGGGAGGGCGCGGGAGCAGTACTTC.

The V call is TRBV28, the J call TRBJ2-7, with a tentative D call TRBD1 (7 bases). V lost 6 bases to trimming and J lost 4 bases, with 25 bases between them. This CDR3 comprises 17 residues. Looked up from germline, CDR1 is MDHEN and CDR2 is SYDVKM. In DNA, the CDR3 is TGTGCCAGCAGCCGAAGGGGGCAGGGGCGGGACTGGTACGAGCAGTACTTC. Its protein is CASSRRGQGRDWYEQYF.

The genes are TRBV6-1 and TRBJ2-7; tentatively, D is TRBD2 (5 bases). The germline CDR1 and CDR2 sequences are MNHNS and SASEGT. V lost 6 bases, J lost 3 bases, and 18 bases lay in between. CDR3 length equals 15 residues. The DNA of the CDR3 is TGTGCCAGCAGAGAGGGTCTGGCTTTAATCTACGAGCAGTACTTC. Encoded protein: CASREGLALIYEQYF.

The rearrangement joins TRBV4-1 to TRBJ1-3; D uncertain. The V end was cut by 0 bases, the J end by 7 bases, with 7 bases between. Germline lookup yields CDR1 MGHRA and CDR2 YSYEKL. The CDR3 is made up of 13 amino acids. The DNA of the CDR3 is TGCGCCAGCAGCCAAGAGCGTGGGAACACCATATATTTT. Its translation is CASSQERGNTIYF.

DNA for the CDR3: TGTGCCAGCAGTCCCCGGGACACCCCCTACGAGCAGTACTTC. Encoded protein: CASSPRDTPYEQYF. The V call is TRBV7-9, the J call TRBJ2-7; possibly TRBD1 for D (6 bases). CDR1 is SEHNR and CDR2 is FQNEAQ in the germline V gene (reference sequence). This CDR3 is 14 amino acids long. The V end was cut by 6 bases, the J end by 2 bases, with 14 bases between.

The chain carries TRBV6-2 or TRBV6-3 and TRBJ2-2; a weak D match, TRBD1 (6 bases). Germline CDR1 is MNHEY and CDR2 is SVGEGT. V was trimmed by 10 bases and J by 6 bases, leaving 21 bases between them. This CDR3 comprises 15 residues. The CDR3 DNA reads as TGTGCCACCATCAGGGGTGAAACACCATCCGGGGAGCTGTTTTTT. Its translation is CATIRGETPSGELFF.

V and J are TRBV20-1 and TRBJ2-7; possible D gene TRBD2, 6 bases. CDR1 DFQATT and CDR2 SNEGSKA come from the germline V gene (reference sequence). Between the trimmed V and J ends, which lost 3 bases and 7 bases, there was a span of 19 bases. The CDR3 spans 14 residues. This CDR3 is CSASTSLGFREQYF. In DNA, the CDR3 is TGCAGTGCTAGTACTAGCCTCGGCTTCCGGGAGCAGTACTTC.

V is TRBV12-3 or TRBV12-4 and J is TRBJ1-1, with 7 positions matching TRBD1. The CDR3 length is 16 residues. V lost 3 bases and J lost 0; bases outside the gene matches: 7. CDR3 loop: CASSLEVRGMNTEAFF. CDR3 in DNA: TGTGCCAGCAGTTTGGAGGTCAGGGGGATGAACACTGAAGCTTTCTTT.

CDR3 DNA sequence: TGTGCCAGCAGCTTCCTTATTGGGACACCAGAATCCTACGAGCAGTACTTC. It specifies CASSFLIGTPESYEQYF. This chain uses TRBV7-9 with TRBJ2-7, with D perhaps TRBD1 (6 bases). CDR3 length: 17 residues. V was pared by 3 bases and J by 1 base, with 19 bases between. Per germline, CDR1 SEHNR and CDR2 FQNEAQ (reference sequence).

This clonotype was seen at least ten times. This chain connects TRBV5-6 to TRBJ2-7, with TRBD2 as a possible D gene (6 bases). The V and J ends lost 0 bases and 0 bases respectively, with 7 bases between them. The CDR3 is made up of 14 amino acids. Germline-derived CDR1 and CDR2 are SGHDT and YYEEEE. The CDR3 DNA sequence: TGTGCCAGCAGCTTGGCTAGCGCCTCCTACGAGCAGTACTTC. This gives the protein CASSLASASYEQYF.

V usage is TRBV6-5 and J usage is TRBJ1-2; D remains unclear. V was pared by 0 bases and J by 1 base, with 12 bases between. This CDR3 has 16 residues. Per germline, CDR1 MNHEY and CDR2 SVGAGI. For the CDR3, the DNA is TGTGCCAGCAGTTACTCTAATGGGCAGAATAACTATGGCTACACCTTC. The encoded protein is CASSYSNGQNNYGYTF.

The CDR3 sequence: CASSQLFGAGSTDTQYF. DNA for the CDR3: TGCGCCAGCAGCCAACTCTTCGGAGCGGGCAGCACAGATACGCAGTATTTT. The chain joins TRBV4-3 to TRBJ2-3, with TRBD2 as a possible D gene (6 bases). There are 17 residues in the CDR3. Trimming left V 2 bases short and J 0 bases short, with 15 bases between. Germline CDR1 reads LGHNA; CDR2 reads YSLEER.

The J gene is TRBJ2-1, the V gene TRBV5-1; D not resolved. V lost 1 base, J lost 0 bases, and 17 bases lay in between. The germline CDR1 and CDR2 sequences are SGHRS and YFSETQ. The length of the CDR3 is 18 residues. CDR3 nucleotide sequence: TGCGCCAGCAGCTTGTCTTCGTCCGACTGGAGCTCCTACAATGAGCAGTTCTTC. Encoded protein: CASSLSSSDWSSYNEQFF.

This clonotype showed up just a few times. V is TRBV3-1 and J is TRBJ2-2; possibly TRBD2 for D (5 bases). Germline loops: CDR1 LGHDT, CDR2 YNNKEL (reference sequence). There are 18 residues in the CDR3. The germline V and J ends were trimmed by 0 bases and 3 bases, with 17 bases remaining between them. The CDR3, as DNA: TGTGCCAGCAGCCAAGAGTTCGGGGTTGATAAGGACACCGGGGAGCTGTTTTTT. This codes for CASSQEFGVDKDTGELFF.

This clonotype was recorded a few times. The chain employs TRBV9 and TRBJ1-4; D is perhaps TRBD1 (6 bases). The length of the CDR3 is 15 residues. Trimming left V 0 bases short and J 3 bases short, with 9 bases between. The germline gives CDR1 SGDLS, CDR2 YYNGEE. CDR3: CASSVDWGPNEKLFF. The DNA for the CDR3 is TGTGCCAGCAGCGTAGATTGGGGGCCTAATGAAAAACTGTTTTTT.

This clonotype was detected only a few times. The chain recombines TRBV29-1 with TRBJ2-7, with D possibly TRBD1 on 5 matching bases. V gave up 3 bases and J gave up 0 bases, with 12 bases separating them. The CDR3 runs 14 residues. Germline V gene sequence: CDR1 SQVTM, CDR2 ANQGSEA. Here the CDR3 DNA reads TGCAGCGTTGAGGGGCAGGGCAGCTCCTACGAGCAGTACTTC. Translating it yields CSVEGQGSSYEQYF.